A selection of T cell receptor delta chains follows, all from one sample in a study of γδ T cells in repeated Plasmodium falciparum infection. TCRdb re-analyzed the multiplex PCR reads via CATT. The sample yields 45,000 to 50,000 delta-chain clones, about 1.6% seen once. Sequencing was performed on gamma-delta T cells from blood. These receptors were taken from a pool of human donors (malaria-infected and uninfected, not separated). Each CDR3 is given with its conserved first and last residue. The D gene is left open where the match is weak. Expanded clones get a size class; other rows say once, few or many, or leave the size out.

CDR3 protein | CDR3 DNA | J gene | V gene | D gene | clone size
CAGGYSYTDKLIF | TGTGCTGGGGGATACTCATACACCGATAAACTCATCTTT | TRDJ1 | TRDV1 | TRDD3 | many
CALGEGRQATKGESDELIF | TGTGCTCTTGGGGAAGGACGACAAGCGACGAAAGGGGAGTCCGATGAACTCATCTTT | TRDJ1 | TRDV1 | - | many
CALGENHSSWRWTSALSTRRLIF | TGTGCTCTTGGGGAAAACCATAGCTCCTGGCGGTGGACGAGCGCTCTTTCGACCAGAAGACTCATCTTT | TRDJ1 | TRDV1 | - | -
CALGELRHSFTYWGILHTDKLIF | TGTGCTCTTGGGGAACTGCGGCATTCCTTTACTTACTGGGGGATACTTCACACCGATAAACTCATCTTT | TRDJ1 | TRDV1 | TRDD3 | many
CALGEHRFRGGWGILAADKLIF | TGTGCTCTTGGGGAACATCGTTTCAGGGGTGGGTGGGGTATACTGGCGGCCGATAAACTCATCTTT | TRDJ1 | TRDV1 | - | many
CALGELTGTGVKLIF | TGTGCTCTTGGGGAACTGACCGGTACTGGGGTTAAACTCATCTTT | TRDJ1 | TRDV1 | TRDD3 | many
CALGEPDPLLKLIF | TGTGCTCTTGGGGAACCGGACCCTTTGCTGAAACTCATCTTT | TRDJ1 | TRDV1 | - | medium-sized
CALGAVSQKLIF | TGTGCTCTTGGGGCCGTTTCCCAAAAACTCATCTTT | TRDJ1 | TRDV1 | - | medium-sized
CACDTGLTGGIPHSSSWDTRQMFF | TGTGCCTGTGACACTGGCCTTACTGGGGGAATACCCCACTCTAGCTCCTGGGACACCCGACAGATGTTTTTC | TRDJ3 | TRDV2 | TRDD3 | many
CALGTLEGIPTDKLIF | TGTGCTCTTGGAACTCTTGAAGGCATTCCGACCGATAAACTCATCTTT | TRDJ1 | TRDV1 | - | -
CALGELGPKGLGDKLIF | TGTGCTCTTGGGGAACTGGGTCCTAAGGGCTTAGGTGATAAACTCATCTTT | TRDJ1 | TRDV1 | - | medium-sized
CALEDSPSGWGKADKLIF | TGTGCTCTTGAAGATTCTCCGTCGGGCTGGGGGAAGGCCGATAAACTCATCTTT | TRDJ1 | TRDV1 | TRDD3 | many
CACDTGLGDTLMYTDKLIF | TGTGCCTGTGACACCGGACTGGGGGATACGCTTATGTACACCGATAAACTCATCTTT | TRDJ1 | TRDV2 | TRDD3 | many
CALGTLAGTRYTDKLIF | TGCGCTCTTGGCACGTTGGCGGGGACTAGGTACACCGATAAACTCATCTTT | TRDJ1 | TRDV1 | - | many
CALGESLPTSLGDPDTDKLIF | TGTGCTCTTGGGGAATCTCTCCCTACGAGCCTGGGGGACCCAGACACCGATAAACTCATCTTT | TRDJ1 | TRDV1 | TRDD3 | many
CALGELPGTGARPRDTDKLIF | TGTGCTCTTGGGGAACTCCCGGGTACTGGGGCCAGACCCCGAGACACCGATAAACTCATCTTT | TRDJ1 | TRDV1 | TRDD3 | many
CALTLAITGDSYTDKLIF | TGTGCTCTTACTTTAGCCATTACTGGGGATTCTTACACCGATAAACTCATCTTT | TRDJ1 | TRDV1 | TRDD3 | medium-sized
CACDTAARGSYTDKLIF | TGTGCCTGTGACACCGCAGCGAGGGGATCTTACACCGATAAACTCATCTTT | TRDJ1 | TRDV2 | - | many
CALGVMGGYPRGYWGMYTDKLIF | TGTGCTCTTGGGGTTATGGGTGGCTACCCAAGGGGGTACTGGGGGATGTACACCGATAAACTCATCTTT | TRDJ1 | TRDV1 | TRDD3 | many
CALGEVPAGGLRPYTDKLIF | TGTGCTCTTGGGGAAGTTCCGGCTGGGGGTCTACGCCCTTACACCGATAAACTCATCTTT | TRDJ1 | TRDV1 | TRDD3 | many
CALGDPFLPLTDKLIF | TGTGCTCTTGGGGACCCTTTCTTGCCCCTCACCGATAAACTCATCTTT | TRDJ1 | TRDV1 | - | many
CACDTAGGTFQPHTDKLIF | TGTGCCTGTGACACCGCTGGGGGAACTTTCCAACCTCACACCGATAAACTCATCTTT | TRDJ1 | TRDV2 | TRDD3 | many
CALGENRSTDKDKLIF | TGTGCTCTTGGGGAAAATAGATCTACGGACAAAGATAAACTCATCTTT | TRDJ1 | TRDV1 | - | medium-sized
CALLGRGILGYTDKLIF | TGTGCTCTTTTAGGTCGGGGGATACTGGGCTACACCGATAAACTCATCTTT | TRDJ1 | TRDV1 | TRDD3 | many
CACDTASTGGYSYTDKLIF | TGTGCCTGTGACACCGCGAGTACTGGGGGATACTCGTACACCGATAAACTCATCTTT | TRDJ1 | TRDV2 | TRDD3 | many
CACDQVLGVNDKLIF | TGTGCCTGTGACCAAGTACTGGGGGTCAACGATAAACTCATCTTT | TRDJ1 | TRDV2 | TRDD3 | -
CALGEPLVLGELNTDKLIF | TGTGCTCTTGGGGAACCCCTCGTCTTAGGGGAACTCAACACCGATAAACTCATCTTT | TRDJ1 | TRDV1 | - | medium-sized
CALGELTLPKGSKVIGGTDKLIF | TGTGCTCTTGGGGAACTTACTCTTCCTAAGGGGTCCAAGGTTATCGGGGGCACCGATAAACTCATCTTT | TRDJ1 | TRDV1 | TRDD2 | many
CALGEPVLIDPRGGATDKLIF | TGTGCTCTTGGGGAACCAGTTCTAATTGACCCTCGGGGGGGTGCCACCGATAAACTCATCTTT | TRDJ1 | TRDV1 | - | many
CALGDASKPRNTDKLIF | TGTGCTCTTGGGGACGCGAGTAAACCACGAAACACCGATAAACTCATCTTT | TRDJ1 | TRDV1 | - | many
CALGDRPSYGPKCLGLTFKLIF | TGTGCTCTTGGGGACAGACCCTCCTACGGTCCGAAGTGCCTGGGGCTGACTTTCAAACTCATCTTT | TRDJ1 | TRDV1 | - | many